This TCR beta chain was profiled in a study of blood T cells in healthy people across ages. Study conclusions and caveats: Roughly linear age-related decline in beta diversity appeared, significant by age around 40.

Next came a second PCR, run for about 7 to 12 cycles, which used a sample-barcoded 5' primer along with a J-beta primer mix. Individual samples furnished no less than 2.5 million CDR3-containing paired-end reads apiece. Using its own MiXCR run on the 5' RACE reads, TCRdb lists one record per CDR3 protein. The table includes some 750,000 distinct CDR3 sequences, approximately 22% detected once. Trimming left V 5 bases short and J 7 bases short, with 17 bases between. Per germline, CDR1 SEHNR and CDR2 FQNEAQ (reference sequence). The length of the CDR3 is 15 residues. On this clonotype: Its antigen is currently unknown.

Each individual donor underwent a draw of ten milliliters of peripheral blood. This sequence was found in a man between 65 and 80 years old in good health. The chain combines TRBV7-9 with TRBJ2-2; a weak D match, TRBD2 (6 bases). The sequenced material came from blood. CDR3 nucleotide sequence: TGTGCCAGCAGCGCCCCCGGAGGGCGTATCGGGGAGCTGTTTTTT. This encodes CASSAPGGRIGELFF.